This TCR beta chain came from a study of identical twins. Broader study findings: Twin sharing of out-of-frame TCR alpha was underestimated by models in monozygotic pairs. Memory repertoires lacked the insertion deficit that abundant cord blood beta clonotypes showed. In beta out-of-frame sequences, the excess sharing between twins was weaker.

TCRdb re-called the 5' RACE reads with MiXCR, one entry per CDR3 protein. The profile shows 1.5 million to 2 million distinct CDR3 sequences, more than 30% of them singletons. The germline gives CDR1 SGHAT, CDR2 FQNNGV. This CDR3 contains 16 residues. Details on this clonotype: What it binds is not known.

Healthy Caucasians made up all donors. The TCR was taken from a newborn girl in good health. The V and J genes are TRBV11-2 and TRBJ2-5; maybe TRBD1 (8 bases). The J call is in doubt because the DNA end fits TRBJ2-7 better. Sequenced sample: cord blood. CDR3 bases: TGTGCCAGCAGCTTTTGGGGCGGGGGCAGGGGGCACGAGCAGTACTTC. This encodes CASSFWGGGRGHEQYF.